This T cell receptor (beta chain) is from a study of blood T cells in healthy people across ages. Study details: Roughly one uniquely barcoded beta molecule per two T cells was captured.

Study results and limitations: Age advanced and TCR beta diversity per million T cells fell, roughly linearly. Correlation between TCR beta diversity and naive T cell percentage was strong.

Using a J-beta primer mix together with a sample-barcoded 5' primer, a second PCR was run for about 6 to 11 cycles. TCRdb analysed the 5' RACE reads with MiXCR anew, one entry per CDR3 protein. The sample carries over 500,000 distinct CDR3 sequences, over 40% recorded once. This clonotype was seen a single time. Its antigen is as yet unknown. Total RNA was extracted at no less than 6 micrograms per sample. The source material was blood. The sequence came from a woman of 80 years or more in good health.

The CDR3 coding sequence is TGTGCCATCAGTGAAAGCGGGGGGGTAAGGGGGTGGAAGACCCAGTACTTC. It encodes CAISESGGVRGWKTQYF. This chain joins TRBV10-3 and TRBJ2-5; TRBD2 matches at 10 bases. Germline assignment: CDR1 ENHRY and CDR2 SYGVKD. Trimming removed 3 bases from V and 6 bases from J; junction bases left unmatched: 13. The CDR3 is 17 residues long.